The clone carrying this T cell receptor (beta chain) was seen ten or more times. Its antigen is unidentified. These data come from a study of T cell repertoires in cytomegalovirus infection. Study-level information: Shared public TCR beta signatures pointed to both CMV infection and a matching HLA type.

TCRdb called the reads again in MiXCR, with one record for every CDR3 protein. There are 200,000 to 250,000 distinct CDR3 sequences in the sample; around 6.4% occur only once, and around 6% lies in the top ten. V was cut by 2 bases and J by 5 bases, with 5 bases left in between. From germline, CDR1 is SGHDT and CDR2 YYEEEE. The CDR3 loop spans 12 amino acids. General study findings and limits: CMV carriers with the relevant HLA were identified by cumulative public TCR beta family frequency.

The TCR was taken from a human donor in good health (CMV status not recorded). Some clones in this sample may be carry-over from other donors' samples. Sequencing was performed on PBMCs. The chain couples TRBV5-6 to TRBJ2-1, with no clear D. CDR3 sequence: CASSFSDNEQFF. DNA for the CDR3: TGTGCCAGCAGCTTCTCGGACAATGAGCAGTTCTTC. The full variable domain, with the rest looked up from reference TRBV5-6 and TRBJ2-1, is DAGVTQSPTHLIKTRGQQVTLRCSPKSGHDTVSWYQQALGQGPQFIFQYYEEEERQRGNFPDRFSGHQFPNYSSELNVNALLLGDSALYLCASSFSDNEQFFGPGTRLTVL.